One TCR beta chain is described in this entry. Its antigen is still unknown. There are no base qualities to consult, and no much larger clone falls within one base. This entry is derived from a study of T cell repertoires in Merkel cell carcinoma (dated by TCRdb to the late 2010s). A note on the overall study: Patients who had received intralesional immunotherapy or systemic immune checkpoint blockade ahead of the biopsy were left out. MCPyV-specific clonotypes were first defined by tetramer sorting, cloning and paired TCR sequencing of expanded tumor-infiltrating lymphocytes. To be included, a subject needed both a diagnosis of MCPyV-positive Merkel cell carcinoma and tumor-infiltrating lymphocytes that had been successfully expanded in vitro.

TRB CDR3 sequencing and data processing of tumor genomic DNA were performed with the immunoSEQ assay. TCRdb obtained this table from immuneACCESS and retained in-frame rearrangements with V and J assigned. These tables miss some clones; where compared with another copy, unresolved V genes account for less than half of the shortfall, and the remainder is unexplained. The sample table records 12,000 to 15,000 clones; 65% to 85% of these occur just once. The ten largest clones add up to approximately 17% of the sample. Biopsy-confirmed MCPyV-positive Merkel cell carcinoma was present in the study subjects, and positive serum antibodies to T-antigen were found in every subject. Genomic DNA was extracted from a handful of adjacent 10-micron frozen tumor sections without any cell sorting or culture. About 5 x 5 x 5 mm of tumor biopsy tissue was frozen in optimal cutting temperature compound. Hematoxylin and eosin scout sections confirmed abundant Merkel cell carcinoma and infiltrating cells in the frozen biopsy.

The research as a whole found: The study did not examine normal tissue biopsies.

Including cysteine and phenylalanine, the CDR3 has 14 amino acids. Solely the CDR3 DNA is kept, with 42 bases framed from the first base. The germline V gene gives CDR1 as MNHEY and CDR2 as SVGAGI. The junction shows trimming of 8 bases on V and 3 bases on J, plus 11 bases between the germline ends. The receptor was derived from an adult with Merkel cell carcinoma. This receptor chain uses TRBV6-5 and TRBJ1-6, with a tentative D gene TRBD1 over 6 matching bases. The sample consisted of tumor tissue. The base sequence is TGTGCCAGCCGCGGACAGATCTATAATTCACCCCTCCACTTT. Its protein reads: CASRGQIYNSPLHF.